These 7 T cell receptor beta chains originate from one sample sequenced in a study of CD8+ T cells in alopecia areata. Sample treatment: oral pan-JAK inhibitor, 5-10 mg twice daily. cDNA reverse transcribed from extracted RNA served as the sequencing template. Produced via immunoSEQ multiplex PCR; TCRdb's table is partial and in-frame only. The sample has roughly 190,000 clones; about three fifths are singletons. The sequenced sample was CD4+ T cells sorted from blood, obtained at week 4, from a patient treated with tofacitinib. The receptors originated from a human donor with alopecia areata.

The chain links TRBV5-1 to TRBJ1-2, with D possibly matching TRBD1 (6 bases). CDR3 length equals 17 residues. Trimming removed 3 bases from V and 4 bases from J, with 22 bases in between. Germline CDR1 and CDR2: SGHRS and YFSETQ. CDR3 in DNA: TGCGCCAGCAGCTCGCAAAGGGGGACGGACAAAACCTATGGCTACACCTTC. Translated, it gives CASSSQRGTDKTYGYTF.

The chain links TRBV27 to TRBJ2-2; D remains unclear. Trimming shortened V by 1 base and J by 5 bases, and 2 bases separated the two germline ends. The CDR3 contains 12 residues. CDR1 is MNHEY and CDR2 is SMNVEV in the germline V gene (reference sequence). The CDR3 is CASSLWTGELFF. CDR3 DNA sequence: TGTGCCAGCAGTTTATGGACCGGGGAGCTGTTTTTT.

Written as DNA, the CDR3 is TGCAGCGCTCGGACAGGGATAGAGACCCAGTACTTC. Protein sequence: CSARTGIETQYF. This rearrangement joins TRBV29-1 to TRBJ2-5; 8 bases map to TRBD1. Trimming at V came to 7 bases and at J to 4 bases, leaving 5 bases not matched to a gene. This CDR3 is built from 12 residues. The germline CDR1 and CDR2 sequences are SQVTM and ANQGSEA.

J is TRBJ1-4 and V is TRBV7-2; TRBD1 is a possible D gene (5 bases). This CDR3 spans 15 amino acids. Trimming stripped 1 base from V and 7 bases from J, with 13 bases between. CDR1 SGHTA and CDR2 FQGNSA come from the germline V gene. CDR3 in amino acids: CASSLVEWDFEKLFF. The CDR3 bases are TGTGCCAGCAGCTTAGTAGAGTGGGACTTTGAAAAACTGTTTTTT.

This clone was found a few times. The chain uses TRBV28 and TRBJ2-3; D remains unclear. The germline V gene has CDR1 MDHEN and CDR2 SYDVKM. The ends were cut back, 7 bases at V and 2 bases at J, with 13 bases in the middle. This CDR3 has 14 residues. The CDR3: CASTGLSLTDTQYF. Here the CDR3 DNA reads TGTGCCAGCACGGGCCTAAGCCTCACAGATACGCAGTATTTT.

The chain links TRBV28 to TRBJ2-6; TRBD1 matches at 7 bases. CDR1 MDHEN and CDR2 SYDVKM come from the germline V gene. Trimming took 6 bases from V and 0 from J; bases not matched to a gene: 2. The CDR3 length is 15 residues. The CDR3 spells CASRQGVSGANVLTF. The CDR3 DNA is TGTGCCAGCAGGCAGGGGGTCTCTGGGGCCAACGTCCTGACTTTC.

This clone was recorded a few times. The chain links TRBV29-1 to TRBJ1-1; unclear D gene. V dropped 5 bases and J dropped 1 base, with 14 bases sitting between them. Looked up from germline, CDR1 is SQVTM and CDR2 is ANQGSEA. CDR3 length: 14 amino acids. CDR3 loop: CSVQLQDQNTEAFF. DNA of the CDR3: TGCAGCGTTCAATTGCAGGATCAGAACACTGAAGCTTTCTTT.